This entry lists 6 T cell receptor beta chains sequenced from one sample in a study of T-cell memory formation after mild COVID-19. TCRdb reanalysed the 5' RACE reads using MiXCR and keeps one entry per CDR3 protein. The sample includes hundreds of thousands of distinct CDR3 sequences, around 14% of them seen just once. The sample consisted of PBMCs or a T cell subset sorted from them (not recorded which). Every receptor here comes from a man aged 18 to 30 who had mild COVID-19 (a few samples of this study predate the infection). Cell type and time point are not known.

This chain links TRBV7-2 with TRBJ2-2; TRBD2 aligns across 8 bases. Germline assignment: CDR1 SGHTA and CDR2 FQGNSA. The CDR3 has 17 residues. With 2 bases clipped from V and 7 bases from J, the junction kept 12 bases outside the gene matches. DNA of the CDR3: TGTGCCAGCAGCTTATTCGGGAGGGCCCCGGTCGGCGGGGAGCTGTTTTTT. Amino acid sequence: CASSLFGRAPVGGELFF.

V is TRBV20-1 and J is TRBJ2-5; weak D call: TRBD1 (6 bases). Germline V gene data show CDR1 as DFQATT and CDR2 as SNEGSKA (reference sequence). This CDR3 region has 13 residues. Trimming pared 7 bases from V and 4 bases from J, leaving 16 bases between. CDR3 region: CSGQGWVGETQYF. The CDR3 DNA reads as TGCAGTGGCCAGGGGTGGGTTGGAGAGACCCAGTACTTC.

The V call is TRBV7-9, the J call TRBJ1-1; no definite D call. The germline V gene has CDR1 SEHNR and CDR2 FQNEAQ (reference sequence). The CDR3 runs to 12 residues. Trimming pared 7 bases from V and 2 bases from J, leaving 8 bases between. Here the CDR3 DNA reads TGTGCCAGCATCGGGGAAAACACTGAAGCTTTCTTT. Encoded protein: CASIGENTEAFF.

The chain has TRBV6-1 and TRBJ2-1; 15 nucleotides match TRBD2. Trimming took 6 bases from V and 10 from J; bases not matched to a gene: 10. CDR1 is MNHNS and CDR2 is SASEGT in the germline V gene. The CDR3 runs 16 residues. The CDR3 region has the DNA TGTGCCAGCAGCCCCCTGGGACTAGCGGGGGGACGGGAGCAGTTCTTC. It codes for CASSPLGLAGGREQFF.

The table lists this clonotype with a few counts. V is TRBV6-5 and J is TRBJ1-1; D ambiguous. V shed 5 bases and J shed 3 bases, with 10 bases lying between them. Per germline, CDR1 MNHEY and CDR2 SVGAGI. The CDR3 runs 13 residues. CDR3 nucleotides: TGTGCCAGCAGTCAAGACGGGTACACTGAAGCTTTCTTT. This codes for CASSQDGYTEAFF.

The chain employs TRBV5-8 and TRBJ2-7; D is uncertain. V gave up 0 bases and J gave up 2 bases, with 6 bases separating them. The CDR3 is 13 residues long. CDR1 and CDR2 from the germline V gene are SGHTS and YDEGEE. In nucleotides, the CDR3 is TGTGCCAGCAGCTTGGACGGAGCCTACGAGCAGTACGTC. Its protein product is CASSLDGAYEQYV.